Listed below are T cell receptor beta chains from one sample, sequenced in a study of T cell responses to AZD1222 COVID-19 vaccine. The method was immunoSEQ multiplex PCR; TCRdb's version includes in-frame clones alone and lacks a portion of them. The data contain 95,000 to 150,000 clones, around 85% of them singletons. The sample here was peripheral blood, taken on day 0 of AZD1222 vaccination. These receptors originate from an adult in good health. Both conserved end residues are part of each CDR3. The D gene is left open where the match is weak. The size of a clone is reported for some rows only, either as once, few or many, or as a class for expanded clones.

NA | TRBJ1-5 | NA | TRBV5-1 | TGCGCCAGCCCGACCGGGGGGCGATATAGCAATCAGCCCCAGCATTTT | CASPTGGRYSNQPQHF
NA | TRBJ1-6 | NA | TRBV5-1 | TGCGCCAGCAGCCCTCGCTTGAGGGGTACGAATTCACCCCTCCACTTT | CASSPRLRGTNSPLHF
NA | TRBJ2-1 | NA | TRBV25-1 | TGTGCCAGCAGTGAACTTGGGACCACATACAATGAGCAGTTCTTC | CASSELGTTYNEQFF
NA | TRBJ2-3 | NA | TRBV11-3 | TGTGCCAGCAGCTTAGATATGGTAGATACGCAGTATTTT | CASSLDMVDTQYF
NA | TRBJ1-1 | NA | TRBV6-5 | TGTGCCAGCAGCCTGATGTCGAACACTGAAGCTTTCTTT | CASSLMSNTEAFF
NA | TRBJ2-1 | NA | TRBV27 | TGTGCCAGCAAATCGACCGTCAGTAGCTCCTACAATGAGCAGTTCTTC | CASKSTVSSSYNEQFF
TRBD1 | TRBJ1-6 | NA | TRBV7-2 | TGTGCCAGCAGCCCCCGAAGTGGATTAGGACAGGGCAATTCACCCCTCCACTTT | CASSPRSGLGQGNSPLHF
NA | TRBJ2-5 | NA | TRBV12-5 | TGTGCTAGTGGTTTGGTGGGGGAGGAGACCCAGTACTTC | CASGLVGEETQYF
TRBD1 | TRBJ1-1 | NA | TRBV7-9 | TGTGCCAGCAGCTTATCCATGGACAGGGGCCAGGGGCTTGAAGCTTTCTTT | CASSLSMDRGQGLEAFF
TRBD1 | TRBJ2-5 | NA | TRBV24-1 | TGTGCCACCGGACAGGGAGAGACCCAGTACTTC | CATGQGETQYF
NA | TRBJ2-3 | NA | TRBV25-1 | TGTGCCAGCAGACAGGGTGCTAGCACAGATACGCAGTATTTT | CASRQGASTDTQYF
NA | TRBJ2-3 | NA | TRBV6-2/TRBV6-3 | TGTGCCAGCAGTAACGACCATCCCACAGATACGCAGTATTTT | CASSNDHPTDTQYF
NA | TRBJ1-2 | NA | TRBV28 | TGTGCCAGTAACCCCAGGGGCCATGGCTACACCTTC | CASNPRGHGYTF
NA | TRBJ1-1 | NA | TRBV7-2 | TGTGCCAGCAGCTTAAAGGGACCGCCGGGGGTCACTGAAGCTTTCTTT | CASSLKGPPGVTEAFF
NA | TRBJ2-7 | NA | TRBV28 | TGTGCCAGCAGTGCCCTACTGGCAGGCTCGAGGTACGAGCAGTACTTC | CASSALLAGSRYEQYF
NA | TRBJ2-7 | NA | TRBV3-1/TRBV3-2 | TGTGCCAGCAGCCGGGGCGTTAACTACGAGCAGTACTTC | CASSRGVNYEQYF
TRBD1 | TRBJ2-7 | NA | TRBV7-8 | TGTGCCAGCAGCCTCACGACAGGGGGGGATAGCTCCTACGAGCAGTACTTC | CASSLTTGGDSSYEQYF
NA | TRBJ2-3 | few | TRBV28 | TGTGCCAGCAACCTACAGGGAAGCACAGATACGCAGTATTTT | CASNLQGSTDTQYF
NA | TRBJ1-1 | NA | TRBV27 | TGTGCCAGCAACTCCCTCCTGAGGGAGAACACTGAAGCTTTCTTT | CASNSLLRENTEAFF
TRBD1 | TRBJ1-2 | NA | TRBV7-9 | TGTGCCACCAGCTATTCACCGGGACAGTATGGCTACACCTTC | CATSYSPGQYGYTF
NA | TRBJ1-1 | NA | TRBV5-1 | TGCGCCAGCAGCTTGGGCAGGATAACTAGGCGGAACACTGAAGCTTTCTTT | CASSLGRITRRNTEAFF
NA | TRBJ2-5 | NA | TRBV18 | TGTGCCAGCTCACCAGGAACTGATCCACAAGAGACCCAGTACTTC | CASSPGTDPQETQYF